This passage covers 21 T cell receptor beta chains from one sample sequenced in a study of blood T cells in healthy people across ages. The second PCR ran 7 to 11 cycles with a sample-barcoded 5' primer and J-beta primers. One entry per CDR3 protein results from TCRdb running MiXCR on the 5' RACE reads. The sample holds some 1,800,000 distinct CDR3 sequences, approximately 40% seen once. Specimen: blood. These receptors were taken from a human donor in good health.

The DNA of the CDR3 is TGCAGCGCCGTGGAAAATGGGGCCTATGGCTACACCTTC. As protein: CSAVENGAYGYTF. The J gene is TRBJ1-2, the V gene TRBV29-1; tentatively, D is TRBD1 (5 bases). CDR3 length: 13 residues. Trimming took off 7 bases at V and 4 bases at J, with 16 bases between the two ends. Germline V CDR1 and CDR2: SQVTM, ANQGSEA.

The sample holds a few counts of this clonotype. The chain couples TRBV20-1 to TRBJ2-5; 8 nucleotides agree with TRBD1. The CDR3 runs 15 residues. Germline CDR1 reads DFQATT; CDR2 reads SNEGSKA (reference sequence). V was pared by 0 bases and J by 5 bases, with 8 bases of the junction left unmatched. The CDR3 nucleotides read TGCAGTGCTAGAGATCCGCAGGGGGCAGCGGAGACCCAGTACTTC. It codes for CSARDPQGAAETQYF.

V gene TRBV14 combines with J gene TRBJ1-1; no clear D gene. Germline-derived CDR1 and CDR2 are SGHDN and FVKESK. Trimming pared 1 base from V and 11 bases from J, leaving 17 bases between. CDR3 length: 14 residues. The CDR3 nucleotides read TGTGCCAGCAGCCAAGTTATGGGCCTAATTCCGGCTTTCTTT. It codes for CASSQVMGLIPAFF. Complete variable domain (other parts from reference TRBV14 and TRBJ1-1): EAGVTQFPSHSVIEKGQTVTLRCDPISGHDNLYWYRRVMGKEIKFLLHFVKESKQDESGMPNNRFLAERTGGTYSTLKVQPAELEDSGVYFCASSQVMGLIPAFFGQGTRLTVV.

This clonotype showed up many times. The chain uses TRBV27 and TRBJ2-7; D is unclear. Deletions cut 6 bases from V and 2 bases from J, with 11 bases between. Germline values: CDR1 MNHEY, CDR2 SMNVEV (reference sequence). The CDR3 has 13 residues. The CDR3 spells CASSPGFPYEQYF. The CDR3 bases are TGTGCCAGCAGCCCCGGGTTTCCCTACGAGCAGTACTTC.

This clonotype was detected only a few times. The genes are TRBV25-1 and TRBJ2-1, with D tentatively TRBD1 (6 bases). V gave up 1 base and J gave up 4 bases, with 23 bases separating them. This CDR3 has 19 residues. The V gene's germline CDR1 is MGHDK and CDR2 SYGVNS. As DNA, the CDR3 is TGTGCCAGCAGTGAATTACAACCCCCCCGGGCAGGGGCGTACAATGAGCAGTTCTTC. Its protein product is CASSELQPPRAGAYNEQFF.

The genes are TRBV20-1 and TRBJ1-5; no clear D. Trimming took off 3 bases at V and 7 bases at J, with 13 bases between the two ends. The germline gives CDR1 DFQATT, CDR2 SNEGSKA (reference sequence). The CDR3 has 13 amino acids. Here the CDR3 reads CSARGRAAQPQHF. CDR3 bases: TGCAGTGCTAGGGGTCGGGCGGCCCAGCCCCAGCATTTT.

This rearrangement joins TRBV7-9 to TRBJ2-6, with a possible D match to TRBD1 (6 bases). There are 16 residues in the CDR3. Germline V CDR1 and CDR2: SEHNR, FQNEAQ (reference sequence). V lost 6 bases and J lost 4, with 16 bases in between. The CDR3 sequence: CASRERGLDGANVLTF. The CDR3, as DNA: TGTGCCAGCAGGGAGAGGGGGTTGGACGGGGCCAACGTCCTGACTTTC.

This rearrangement joins TRBV5-5 to TRBJ1-5; no firm D call. The CDR3 totals 13 residues. V lost 4 bases to trimming and J lost 3 bases, with 8 bases between them. Per the germline V gene, CDR1 is SGHKS and CDR2 is YYEKEE (reference sequence). CDR3 amino acids: CASSREPNQPQHF. DNA of the CDR3: TGTGCCAGCAGCCGGGAACCCAATCAGCCCCAGCATTTT.

This chain uses TRBV12-3 or TRBV12-4 with TRBJ2-3, with 7 nucleotides matching TRBD1. V lost 1 base, J lost 2 bases, and 3 bases stayed unmatched. The CDR3 length is 15 residues. CDR3 in DNA: TGTGCCAGCAGTTTAGTGGACAGGCCCACAGATACGCAGTATTTT. Its translation is CASSLVDRPTDTQYF.

The chain has TRBV9 and TRBJ1-2, with D maybe TRBD1 (5 bases). Germline CDR1 is SGDLS and CDR2 is YYNGEE. The CDR3 consists of 14 residues. Trimming removed 0 bases at V and 8 bases at J, with 14 bases between. The CDR3: CASSVGGGTAGYTF. CDR3 in DNA: TGTGCCAGCAGCGTAGGTGGGGGGACGGCGGGCTACACCTTC.

V usage is TRBV25-1 and J usage is TRBJ2-1, with D possibly matching TRBD2 (6 bases). The length of the CDR3 is 17 residues. Germline CDR1 and CDR2: MGHDK and SYGVNS. The V end lost 8 bases, the J end lost 6 bases, and 26 bases lay between the germline ends. Here the CDR3 DNA reads TGTGCCAGCTCACAATCGGCTGGGCAGGAGGGGAGCAATGAGCAGTTCTTC. Translated, it gives CASSQSAGQEGSNEQFF.

The chain recombines TRBV5-1 with TRBJ2-7; a weak D match, TRBD2 (5 bases). The J call is doubtful: the DNA matches TRBJ2-5 better. Germline CDR1 is SGHRS and CDR2 is YFSETQ. The CDR3 loop spans 13 amino acids. CDR3 sequence: CASSFRGEGTQYF. CDR3 DNA: TGCGCCAGCAGCTTTCGGGGAGAGGGGACCCAGTACTTC.

This clonotype was counted only a few times. This sequence joins TRBV29-1 and TRBJ2-3; possible D gene TRBD2, 5 bases. CDR1 and CDR2 from the germline V gene are SQVTM and ANQGSEA. Trimming cost V 3 bases and J 1 base, with 17 bases left between them. This CDR3 has 16 amino acids. CDR3 sequence: CSVEGIMRAGTDTQYF. The DNA of the CDR3 is TGCAGCGTTGAGGGTATCATGAGGGCCGGCACAGATACGCAGTATTTT.

This clonotype was counted a few times. The chain recombines TRBV20-1 with TRBJ2-3; D gene unclear. V gave up 6 bases and J gave up 0 bases, with 25 bases separating them. Germline V gene lookup returns CDR1 DFQATT and CDR2 SNEGSKA (reference sequence). The CDR3 extends over 18 amino acids. This CDR3 is CSASPSFNPTSSTDTQYF. The CDR3, as DNA: TGCAGTGCGAGTCCATCGTTCAATCCCACTTCAAGCACAGATACGCAGTATTTT.

The chain joins TRBV3-1 to TRBJ1-1; D perhaps matches TRBD1 (6 bases). The CDR3 sequence is 12 residues long. V lost 0 bases, J lost 9 bases, and 8 bases lay in between. CDR1 and CDR2 from the germline V gene are LGHDT and YNNKEL (reference sequence). The CDR3 coding sequence is TGTGCCAGCAGCCAAGAGCAGGGGCAAGCTTTCTTT. As protein: CASSQEQGQAFF.

Comment on this clonotype: Since a far larger clone is one base different, this is likely a read error. No conserved phenylalanine or tryptophan ends this CDR3, so it is likely a read error. The chain is built from TRBV7-2 and TRBJ2-7, with D hard to call. This CDR3 spans 11 amino acids. V was trimmed by 1 base and J by 6 bases, leaving 4 bases between them. Germline V CDR1 and CDR2: SGHTA, FQGNSA. The CDR3 nucleotides are TGTGCCAGCAGCTTAGGGGTCGAGCAGTACTGC. Protein sequence: CASSLGVEQYC.

This clonotype was detected only a few times. The chain recombines TRBV15 with TRBJ2-7, with D possibly matching TRBD1 (5 bases). Trimming stripped 5 bases from V and 0 bases from J, with 14 bases between. This CDR3 is 15 amino acids long. Per the germline V gene, CDR1 is LNHNV and CDR2 is YYDKDF (reference sequence). This CDR3 is CATSDGHPSSYEQYF. The CDR3 DNA reads as TGTGCCACCAGCGACGGACACCCCAGCTCCTACGAGCAGTACTTC.

The chain has TRBV12-3 or TRBV12-4 and TRBJ2-3; D ambiguous. The ends were cut back, 3 bases at V and 4 bases at J, with 11 bases in the middle. The CDR3 is made up of 14 amino acids. The CDR3 sequence is CASSFGRGADTQYF. The CDR3 DNA sequence: TGTGCCAGCAGTTTTGGTCGCGGCGCAGATACGCAGTATTTT.

The chain couples TRBV6-1 to TRBJ1-5; D is possibly TRBD1 (6 bases). Per the germline V gene, CDR1 is MNHNS and CDR2 is SASEGT. Trimming stripped 2 bases from V and 7 bases from J, with 9 bases between. This CDR3 region has 13 residues. CDR3 region: CASSELGAQPQHF. For the CDR3, the DNA is TGTGCCAGCAGTGAACTGGGGGCGCAGCCCCAGCATTTT.

This clonotype was picked up a small number of times. The rearrangement uses TRBV20-1 and TRBJ1-1; D is undetermined. The CDR3 covers 12 residues. Deletions cut 6 bases from V and 4 bases from J, with 12 bases between. Germline V lookup: CDR1 DFQATT, CDR2 SNEGSKA (reference sequence). CDR3 in amino acids: CSAKEGSTEAFF. CDR3 sequence (DNA): TGCAGTGCCAAGGAAGGTTCCACTGAAGCTTTCTTT.

This clonotype occurred a few times. V usage is TRBV6-1 and J usage is TRBJ1-4; D is undetermined. Germline-derived CDR1 and CDR2 are MNHNS and SASEGT. The CDR3 extends over 14 amino acids. Trimming pared 1 base from V and 5 bases from J, leaving 8 bases between. The CDR3 reads CASSEGVINEKLFF. DNA of the CDR3: TGTGCCAGCAGTGAAGGAGTCATCAATGAAAAACTGTTTTTT.